This T cell receptor beta chain was recovered during a study of cytotoxic CD8 clonotypes in ibrutinib-treated CLL. Overall study: Per sample, productive templates averaged 255,043 and productive rearrangements averaged 94,082.

This CDR3 spans 16 amino acids. V shed 2 bases, J shed 4 bases, and the junction held 7 bases outside the gene matches. From germline, CDR1 is SGHAT and CDR2 FQNNGV. TCRdb's copy holds only in-frame clones and misses some; the assay was immunoSEQ multiplex PCR. The table shows fewer than 400,000 clones, with about 64% occurring only once. The genes are TRBV11-2 and TRBJ2-7, with TRBD2 matching over 11 bases. This TCR was sampled from a human donor with chronic lymphocytic leukemia. The sample in question was PBMCs, obtained after 36 months of ibrutinib treatment. The CDR3 DNA sequence: TGTGCCAGCAGCTTATCCCGGGGACTAGCGGCTTACGAGCAGTACTTC. It encodes CASSLSRGLAAYEQYF.